These T cell receptor beta chains were read from a single sample in a study of T-cell reconstitution after alpha-beta-depleted transplantation in children. TCRdb re-called the PCR reads through MiXCR, storing one row per CDR3 protein. The table has roughly 490,000 distinct CDR3 sequences, around 10% seen once. The sequencing here drew on PBMCs, mostly from graft donor cells, taken 180 days after TCRalphabeta/CD19-depleted stem cell transplant. These receptors were taken from a female patient aged 2-10 years who had a stem cell transplant for aplastic anemia, so the T cells may come from the graft donor. Both conserved end residues are part of each CDR3. A D gene is named only where the DNA matches it firmly. Size is omitted from some rows. Given values are once, few, many or a class for expanded clones.

v_gene	j_gene	d_gene	abundance	CDR3nt	CDR3aa
TRBV28	TRBJ2-1	NA	NA	TGTGCCAGCAGTTTAGGTGACATGGGATCGGAGTTCTTC	CASSLGDMGSEFF
TRBV9	TRBJ2-1	NA	few	TGTGCCAGCAGCGGTGCTCGGGTCAAGCAGTTCTTC	CASSGARVKQFF
TRBV15	TRBJ2-7	NA	NA	TGTGCCACCAGCAGAGATCGATCAGGGGTGAGCTCCTACGAGCAGTACTTC	CATSRDRSGVSSYEQYF
TRBV11-2	TRBJ2-5	TRBD2	few	TGTGCCAGCAGCTCCATAGCGGGGGTAGAGACCCAGTACTTC	CASSSIAGVETQYF
TRBV11-2	TRBJ2-5	NA	NA	TGTGCCAGCAGGTCGGGGGTGGAAGAGACCCAGTACTTC	CASRSGVEETQYF
TRBV7-7	TRBJ2-5	NA	few	TGTGCCAGCAGCTTAGAGCCGGGTGAGGAAGAGACCCAGTACTTC	CASSLEPGEEETQYF
TRBV5-1	TRBJ2-3	TRBD2	few	TGCGCCAGCAGCTCCGGCGTGGCGGGAGTTCTCGTTAGCACAGATACGCAGTATTTT	CASSSGVAGVLVSTDTQYF
TRBV14	TRBJ2-1	TRBD2	few	TGTGCCAGCAGCCACACCGGGACTAGCGGGAGGGCCGCAAATGAGCAGTTCTTC	CASSHTGTSGRAANEQFF
TRBV5-1	TRBJ2-7	NA	few	TGCGCCAGCAGCTTGGGTCCGGGCTCCTACGAGCAGTACTTC	CASSLGPGSYEQYF
TRBV12-3/TRBV12-4	TRBJ1-4	NA	NA	TGTGCCAGCAAACAGGGTCGGGTTAATGAAAAACTGTTTTTT	CASKQGRVNEKLFF
TRBV29-1	TRBJ2-1	TRBD1	few	TGCAGCGCCCCGACAGGGTATGTTGGAGTGGGCAATGAGCAGTTCTTC	CSAPTGYVGVGNEQFF
TRBV7-2	TRBJ1-1	NA	many	TGTGCCAGCAGCTCGATACGACAGGAAGCCATGAACACTGAAGCTTTCTTT	CASSSIRQEAMNTEAFF
TRBV20-1	TRBJ2-7	NA	NA	TGCAGTGCCGGGGGGCGCCCCTACGAGCAGTACTTC	CSAGGRPYEQYF
TRBV3-1	TRBJ1-2	NA	many	TGTGCCAGCAGCCGCGCGGAATCCTATGGCTACACCTTC	CASSRAESYGYTF